This paragraph reports one T cell receptor (beta chain). Its antigen is currently unknown. Both about-4-week and about-12-week second-dose recipients were combined. The source of the sample is a study of T cell responses to AZD1222 COVID-19 vaccine. Regarding the study as a whole: Spike-specific TCR breadth and depth went up after people got two AZD1222 doses. Sampling captured repertoires only after the peak T cell response.

Per germline, CDR1 SGDLS and CDR2 YYNGEE. The CDR3 sequence is 16 residues long. V trimming: 0 bases; J trimming: 2 bases; junction bases outside the gene matches: 5. The table came from immunoSEQ multiplex PCR; TCRdb's copy has only in-frame clones and leaves some out. This sample carries roughly 110,000 clones, approximately 90% of them seen once, and the ten largest clones take approximately 4.8%. Sample: peripheral blood, taken 28 days after the second AZD1222 dose. The genes are TRBV9 and TRBJ1-3; 7 positions agree with TRBD1. This TCR derives from an adult who received the AZD1222 COVID-19 vaccine. The CDR3 DNA sequence: TGTGCCAGCAGCGTAGGGGTCAGGGGGACTGGAAACACCATATATTTT. It codes for CASSVGVRGTGNTIYF. The variable domain in full, with the rest retrieved from reference TRBV9 and TRBJ1-3, is DSGVTQTPKHLITATGQRVTLRCSPRSGDLSVYWYQQSLDQGLQFLIQYYNGEERAKGNILERFSAQQFPDLHSELNLSSLELGDSALYFCASSVGVRGTGNTIYFGEGSWLTVV.